One sample yielded the 3 T cell receptor beta chains listed below, sequenced in a study of blood T cell dynamics during melanoma immunotherapy. TCRdb's copy holds only in-frame clones and misses some; the assay was immunoSEQ multiplex PCR. The sample holds 6,500 to 10,000 clones; 75% to 90% are singletons and the top ten take around 4%. The time point is: week 3, after first cycle of checkpoint inhibitor. Sequenced material: blood, taken from a patient treated with checkpoint blockade. The source is a human donor with melanoma.

CDR3 DNA sequence: TGTGCCAGTAGCGACCCGGGACAGGTATACGAGCAGTACTTC. This translates into CASSDPGQVYEQYF. The chain employs TRBV19 and TRBJ2-7; 8 bases align to TRBD1. The CDR3 sequence is 14 residues long. Germline-derived CDR1 and CDR2 are LNHDA and SQIVND (reference sequence). Unmatched junction bases numbered 8, after V lost 6 bases and J lost 4 bases. The full variable domain, rest sourced from reference TRBV19 and TRBJ2-7, is DGGITQSPKYLFRKEGQNVTLSCEQNLNHDAMYWYRQDPGQGLRLIYYSQIVNDFQKGDIAEGYSVSREKKESFPLTVTSAQKNPTAFYLCASSDPGQVYEQYFGPGTRLTVT.

The rearrangement uses TRBV27 and TRBJ2-6; the D is unclear. The CDR3 is made up of 16 amino acids. Germline V gene sequence: CDR1 MNHEY, CDR2 SMNVEV (reference sequence). The germline V and J ends were trimmed by 8 bases and 2 bases, with 16 bases remaining between them. The CDR3 loop is CASRGRVEAGANVLTF. The CDR3 coding sequence is TGTGCCAGCCGTGGACGGGTCGAGGCTGGGGCCAACGTCCTGACTTTC.

The rearrangement uses TRBV7-2 and TRBJ1-6, with TRBD1 identical over 11 bases. The CDR3 loop spans 18 amino acids. The trim removed 5 bases at V and 6 bases at J, leaving 12 bases unmatched. Germline assignment: CDR1 SGHTA and CDR2 FQGNSA. In DNA form, the CDR3 reads TGTGCCAGCAGCACGGGACAGGGGGAGTCGGTTGGTAATTCACCCCTCCACTTT. Protein sequence: CASSTGQGESVGNSPLHF.